This T cell receptor beta chain derives from a study of cytomegalovirus exposure and HLA in healthy donors. Trimming removed 1 base at V and 6 bases at J, with 12 bases between. The germline CDR1 and CDR2 sequences are LGHNA and YNFKEQ. The length of the CDR3 is 14 residues. Some clones are missing from TCRdb's copy, which holds only in-frame ones; the method was immunoSEQ multiplex PCR. The sample shows some 200,000 clones, 80% to 90% of them seen only once. The V call is TRBV4-2, the J call TRBJ1-1; perhaps TRBD1 as D (5 bases). The specimen was PBMCs. This receptor was identified in a woman aged 30 to 39 in good health and CMV-seropositive. CDR3 loop: CASSQATGTPEAFF. DNA for the CDR3: TGTGCCAGCAGCCAAGCTACCGGGACTCCTGAAGCTTTCTTT.